This T cell receptor (beta chain) was found in a study of T-cell memory formation after mild COVID-19. Overall study: For the most part, TCR clusters were specific to one donor.

Study-level findings and limits: Clones contracting across day 15 to 85 had a balanced CD4/CD8 profile; later expanding clones leaned CD4+. Clones that contracted clustered mainly in CM and EM if CD4+ and in EMRA if CD8+.

From the 5' RACE reads, TCRdb called clonotypes with MiXCR, one entry per CDR3 protein. The sample shows 550,000 to 600,000 distinct CDR3 sequences, 15% to 20% of them seen only once. The sample holds a few counts of this clonotype. Its antigen is still unknown. This CDR3 spans 13 amino acids. Looked up from germline, CDR1 is MNHNS and CDR2 is SASEGT. V lost 3 bases to trimming and J lost 3 bases, with 8 bases between them. The chain couples TRBV6-1 to TRBJ1-2; D is unresolved. This clonotype was sampled from an adult woman who had mild COVID-19 (a few samples of this study predate the infection). Cell type and time point are not known. Sequenced input: PBMCs or a T cell subset sorted from them (not recorded which). The CDR3 is CASSDLPHYGYTF. The CDR3 coding sequence is TGTGCCAGCAGTGATCTCCCACACTATGGCTACACCTTC.